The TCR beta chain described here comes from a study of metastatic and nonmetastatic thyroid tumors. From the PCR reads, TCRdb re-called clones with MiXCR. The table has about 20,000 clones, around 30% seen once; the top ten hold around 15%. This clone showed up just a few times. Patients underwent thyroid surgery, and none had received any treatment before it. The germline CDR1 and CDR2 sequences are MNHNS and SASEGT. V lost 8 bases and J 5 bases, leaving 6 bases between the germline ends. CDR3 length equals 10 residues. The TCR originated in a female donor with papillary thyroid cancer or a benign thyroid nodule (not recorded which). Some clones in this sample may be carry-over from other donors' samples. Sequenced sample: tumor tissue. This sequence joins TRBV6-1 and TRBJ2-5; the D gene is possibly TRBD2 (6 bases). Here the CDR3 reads CASGTETQYF. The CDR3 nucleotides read TGTGCCAGCGGGACTGAGACCCAGTACTTC.